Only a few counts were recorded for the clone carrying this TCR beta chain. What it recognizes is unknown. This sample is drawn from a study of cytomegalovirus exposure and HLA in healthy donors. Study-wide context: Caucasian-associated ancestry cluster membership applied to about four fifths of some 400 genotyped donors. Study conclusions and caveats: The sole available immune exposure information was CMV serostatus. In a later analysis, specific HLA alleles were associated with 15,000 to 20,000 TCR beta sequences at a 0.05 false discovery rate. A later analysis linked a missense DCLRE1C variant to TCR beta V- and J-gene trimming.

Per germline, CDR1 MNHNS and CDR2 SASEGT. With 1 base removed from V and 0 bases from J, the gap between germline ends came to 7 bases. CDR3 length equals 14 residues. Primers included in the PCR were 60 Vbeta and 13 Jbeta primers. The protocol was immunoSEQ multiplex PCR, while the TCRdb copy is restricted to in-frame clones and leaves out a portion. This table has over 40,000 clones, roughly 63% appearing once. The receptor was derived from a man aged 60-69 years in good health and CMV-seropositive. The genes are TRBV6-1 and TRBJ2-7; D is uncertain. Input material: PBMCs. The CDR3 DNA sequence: TGTGCCAGCAGTGAAGGTGAGAGCTCCTACGAGCAGTACTTC. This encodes CASSEGESSYEQYF.